The present T cell receptor (beta chain) was sequenced within a study of long-term antiretroviral therapy in people with HIV. On this clone: The antigen remains undetermined.

General observations from the study: Whereas controls had wider CDR3 length ranges, HIV repertoires had narrower ones.

Running of the v3.0 immunoSEQ assay took place at survey level. TCRdb's copy holds only in-frame clones and misses some; the assay was immunoSEQ multiplex PCR. The sample consists of 30,000 to 35,000 clones, 75% to 90% of them appearing once. Trimming took 1 base from V and 1 from J, leaving 20 bases between them. CDR3 size: 19 residues. Germline V gives CDR1 SEHNR, CDR2 FQNEAQ (reference sequence). Cryopreserved PBMC samples of about 0.85-11 million cells were used for DNA extraction. The sequenced sample was unsorted PBMCs, obtained 0.8 years before starting antiretroviral therapy. V usage is TRBV7-9 and J usage is TRBJ2-1; D assignment may be TRBD1 or TRBD2 (5 bases each). The clonotype originates from a man aged 18 to 29 with HIV. The CDR3 region has the DNA TGTGCCAGCAGCTTAGTATCGTCGGGGACGATCTTGTCCTACAATGAGCAGTTCTTC. Protein sequence: CASSLVSSGTILSYNEQFF.